Listed below are T cell receptor beta chains from one sample, sequenced in a study of blood T cell repertoires in COVID-19. Assay: immunoSEQ multiplex PCR; the TCRdb copy retains only in-frame clones and omits some. Among approximately 250,000 clones listed, approximately 86% were seen once. Sequenced input: peripheral blood. These receptor sequences come from a man aged 40-55 years with active or convalescent COVID-19. Both conserved end residues are part of each CDR3. Each record gives: V gene, J gene, D gene, CDR3 length, clone size, CDR3 protein, CDR3 DNA. The D gene is left open where the match is weak. Expanded clones are given a class, and other clones once, few, many or no size at all.

v_call: TRBV7-3; j_call: TRBJ2-7; d_call: TRBD2; cdr3_length: 14; clone_size: NA; cdr3_aa: CASSSNPGTREQYF; cdr3_nt: TGTGCCAGCAGCTCTAACCCCGGGACTAGAGAGCAGTACTTC
v_call: TRBV7-9; j_call: TRBJ1-2; d_call: TRBD1; cdr3_length: 14; clone_size: NA; cdr3_aa: CASSRGQGATGYTF; cdr3_nt: TGTGCCAGCAGCCGGGGACAGGGGGCGACTGGCTACACCTTC
v_call: TRBV6-6; j_call: TRBJ1-5; d_call: NA; cdr3_length: 16; clone_size: once; cdr3_aa: CASSSQGLTTNQPQHF; cdr3_nt: TGTGCCAGCAGTTCCCAGGGACTTACTACAAATCAGCCCCAGCATTTT
v_call: TRBV27; j_call: TRBJ2-2; d_call: NA; cdr3_length: 16; clone_size: NA; cdr3_aa: CASSLEGVPFAGELFF; cdr3_nt: TGTGCCAGCAGTTTAGAGGGGGTCCCCTTCGCCGGGGAGCTGTTTTTT
v_call: TRBV11-3; j_call: TRBJ1-1; d_call: NA; cdr3_length: 16; clone_size: NA; cdr3_aa: CASSLRGGGMNTEAFF; cdr3_nt: TGTGCCAGCAGCCTAAGAGGGGGGGGCATGAACACTGAAGCTTTCTTT
v_call: TRBV2; j_call: TRBJ1-6; d_call: NA; cdr3_length: 15; clone_size: NA; cdr3_aa: CASSVENTANSPLHF; cdr3_nt: TGTGCCAGCAGTGTGGAGAATACGGCCAATTCACCCCTCCACTTT
v_call: TRBV19; j_call: TRBJ1-4; d_call: TRBD1; cdr3_length: 14; clone_size: NA; cdr3_aa: CASSKGQGLEKLFF; cdr3_nt: TGTGCCAGTAGTAAGGGACAGGGATTAGAAAAACTGTTTTTT
v_call: TRBV3-1/TRBV3-2; j_call: TRBJ2-3; d_call: NA; cdr3_length: 17; clone_size: NA; cdr3_aa: CASSQDVGGSGTDTQYF; cdr3_nt: TGTGCCAGCAGCCAAGATGTTGGGGGGAGTGGCACAGATACGCAGTATTTT
v_call: TRBV7-6; j_call: TRBJ1-3; d_call: NA; cdr3_length: 15; clone_size: NA; cdr3_aa: CASSLVGQGSNTIYF; cdr3_nt: TGTGCCAGCAGCTTAGTAGGCCAGGGAAGCAACACCATATATTTT
v_call: TRBV9; j_call: TRBJ2-2; d_call: TRBD2; cdr3_length: 15; clone_size: NA; cdr3_aa: CASSYSGGATGELFF; cdr3_nt: TGTGCCAGCAGCTATAGCGGGGGGGCCACCGGGGAGCTGTTTTTT
v_call: TRBV12-5; j_call: TRBJ1-5; d_call: NA; cdr3_length: 16; clone_size: NA; cdr3_aa: CASGPNANRVNQPQHF; cdr3_nt: TGTGCTAGTGGTCCTAACGCCAACAGGGTCAATCAGCCCCAGCATTTT
v_call: TRBV2; j_call: TRBJ2-2; d_call: TRBD2; cdr3_length: 17; clone_size: NA; cdr3_aa: CASRSGTSDTPPGELFF; cdr3_nt: TGTGCCAGCAGGTCCGGGACTAGCGACACCCCGCCCGGGGAGCTGTTTTTT
v_call: TRBV27; j_call: TRBJ1-2; d_call: TRBD1; cdr3_length: 16; clone_size: NA; cdr3_aa: CASSPGQGSAYYGYTF; cdr3_nt: TGTGCCAGCAGTCCGGGACAGGGCTCCGCCTACTATGGCTACACCTTC
v_call: TRBV30; j_call: TRBJ2-3; d_call: NA; cdr3_length: 14; clone_size: NA; cdr3_aa: CAWSLGPFRNTQYF; cdr3_nt: TGTGCCTGGAGTCTTGGGCCCTTTAGGAATACGCAGTATTTT
v_call: TRBV6-1; j_call: TRBJ1-2; d_call: NA; cdr3_length: 14; clone_size: NA; cdr3_aa: CASSDRGRGYGYTF; cdr3_nt: TGTGCCAGCAGTGACAGGGGCCGTGGCTATGGCTACACCTTC
v_call: TRBV4-1; j_call: TRBJ1-5; d_call: TRBD1; cdr3_length: 16; clone_size: NA; cdr3_aa: CASSQDIGQGVQPQHF; cdr3_nt: TGCGCCAGCAGCCAAGATATTGGACAGGGAGTTCAGCCCCAGCATTTT
v_call: TRBV19; j_call: TRBJ2-7; d_call: NA; cdr3_length: 15; clone_size: NA; cdr3_aa: CASNPRDSALGEQYF; cdr3_nt: TGTGCCAGTAATCCCCGGGACTCAGCCCTGGGCGAGCAGTACTTC
v_call: TRBV5-3; j_call: TRBJ2-1; d_call: NA; cdr3_length: 15; clone_size: NA; cdr3_aa: CARSLRRSGSHEQFF; cdr3_nt: TGTGCCAGAAGCTTGAGGCGGTCAGGGTCGCATGAGCAGTTCTTC
v_call: TRBV28; j_call: TRBJ1-5; d_call: NA; cdr3_length: 12; clone_size: NA; cdr3_aa: CASGGTYQPQHF; cdr3_nt: TGTGCCAGCGGCGGGACTTATCAGCCCCAGCATTTT
v_call: TRBV27; j_call: TRBJ2-7; d_call: NA; cdr3_length: 13; clone_size: NA; cdr3_aa: CASSLSGYYEQYF; cdr3_nt: TGTGCCAGCAGTTTGTCGGGATACTACGAGCAGTACTTC
v_call: TRBV6-5; j_call: TRBJ2-7; d_call: TRBD1; cdr3_length: 13; clone_size: NA; cdr3_aa: CASGPTGYYEQYF; cdr3_nt: TGTGCCAGCGGTCCGACAGGGTACTACGAGCAGTACTTC
v_call: TRBV10-3; j_call: TRBJ2-5; d_call: TRBD1; cdr3_length: 14; clone_size: NA; cdr3_aa: CAIGDRGIQETQYF; cdr3_nt: TGTGCCATCGGGGACAGGGGGATTCAAGAGACCCAGTACTTC
v_call: TRBV19; j_call: TRBJ2-7; d_call: NA; cdr3_length: 13; clone_size: NA; cdr3_aa: CASSWRVASEQYF; cdr3_nt: TGTGCCTCGAGTTGGAGGGTCGCTTCCGAGCAGTACTTC
v_call: TRBV5-1; j_call: TRBJ2-7; d_call: NA; cdr3_length: 13; clone_size: NA; cdr3_aa: CASSYGQTYEQYF; cdr3_nt: TGCGCCAGCAGCTATGGACAGACCTACGAGCAGTACTTC
v_call: TRBV6-6; j_call: TRBJ2-5; d_call: NA; cdr3_length: 13; clone_size: NA; cdr3_aa: CASSRSPRETQYF; cdr3_nt: TGTGCCAGCAGTCGATCTCCCCGAGAGACCCAGTACTTC
v_call: TRBV14; j_call: TRBJ1-1; d_call: TRBD1; cdr3_length: 14; clone_size: NA; cdr3_aa: CASSHTGENTEAFF; cdr3_nt: TGTGCCAGCAGCCATACAGGGGAGAACACTGAAGCTTTCTTT
v_call: TRBV19; j_call: TRBJ2-3; d_call: TRBD2; cdr3_length: 15; clone_size: NA; cdr3_aa: CASRRTSGITDTQYF; cdr3_nt: TGTGCCAGTAGACGGACTAGCGGGATTACAGATACGCAGTATTTT
v_call: TRBV6-1; j_call: TRBJ2-7; d_call: TRBD2; cdr3_length: 16; clone_size: NA; cdr3_aa: CASSEAWSSGSYEQYF; cdr3_nt: TGTGCCAGCAGTGAAGCCTGGAGTAGCGGGAGCTACGAGCAGTACTTC